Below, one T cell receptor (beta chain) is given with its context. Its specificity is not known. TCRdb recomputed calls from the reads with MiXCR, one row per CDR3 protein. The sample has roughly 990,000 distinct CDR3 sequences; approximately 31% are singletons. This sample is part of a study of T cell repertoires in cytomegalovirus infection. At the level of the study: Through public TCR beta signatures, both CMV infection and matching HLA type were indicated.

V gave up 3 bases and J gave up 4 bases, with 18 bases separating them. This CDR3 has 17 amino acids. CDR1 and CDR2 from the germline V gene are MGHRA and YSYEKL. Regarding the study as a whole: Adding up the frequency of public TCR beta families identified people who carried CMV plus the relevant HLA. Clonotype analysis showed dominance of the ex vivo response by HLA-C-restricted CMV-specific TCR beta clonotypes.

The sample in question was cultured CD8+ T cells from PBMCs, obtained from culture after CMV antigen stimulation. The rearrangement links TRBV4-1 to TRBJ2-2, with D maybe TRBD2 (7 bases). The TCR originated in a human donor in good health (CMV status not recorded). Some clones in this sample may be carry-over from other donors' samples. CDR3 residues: CASSHHSGEGGTGELFF. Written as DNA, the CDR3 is TGCGCCAGCAGCCACCATTCGGGGGAGGGGGGCACCGGGGAGCTGTTTTTT.